One T cell receptor beta chain is described in this entry. The assay was immunoSEQ multiplex PCR, and TCRdb's table has in-frame clones only and misses some. The sample holds 75,000 to 100,000 clones, 90% seen once. The CDR3 is 14 residues long. Germline V gives CDR1 SGHDT, CDR2 YYEEEE. The V end lost 0 bases, the J end lost 5 bases, and 11 bases lay between the germline ends. The data originate from a study of T cell changes during pregnancy in multiple sclerosis. The chain is built from TRBV5-6 and TRBJ1-1; a possible D gene is TRBD1 (5 bases). The clonotype was recovered from a female donor in good health, enrolled as a control in a pregnancy study. This sample comprised peripheral blood, obtained in the second trimester of pregnancy. The CDR3 sequence: CASSLVSGGTEAFF. The CDR3 nucleotides are TGTGCCAGCAGCTTGGTCTCGGGGGGAACTGAAGCTTTCTTT.